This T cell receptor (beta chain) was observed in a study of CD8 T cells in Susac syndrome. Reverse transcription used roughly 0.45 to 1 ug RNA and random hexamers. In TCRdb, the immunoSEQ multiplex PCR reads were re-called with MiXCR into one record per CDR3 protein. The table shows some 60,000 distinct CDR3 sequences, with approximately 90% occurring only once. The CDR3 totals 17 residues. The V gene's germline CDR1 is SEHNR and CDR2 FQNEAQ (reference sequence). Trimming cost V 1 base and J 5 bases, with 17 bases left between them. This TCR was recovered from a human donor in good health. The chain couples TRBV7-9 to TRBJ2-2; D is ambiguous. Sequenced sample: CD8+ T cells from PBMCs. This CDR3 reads CASSLVGQLTPTGELFF. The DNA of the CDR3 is TGTGCCAGCAGCTTAGTCGGGCAGTTAACCCCAACCGGGGAGCTGTTTTTT.